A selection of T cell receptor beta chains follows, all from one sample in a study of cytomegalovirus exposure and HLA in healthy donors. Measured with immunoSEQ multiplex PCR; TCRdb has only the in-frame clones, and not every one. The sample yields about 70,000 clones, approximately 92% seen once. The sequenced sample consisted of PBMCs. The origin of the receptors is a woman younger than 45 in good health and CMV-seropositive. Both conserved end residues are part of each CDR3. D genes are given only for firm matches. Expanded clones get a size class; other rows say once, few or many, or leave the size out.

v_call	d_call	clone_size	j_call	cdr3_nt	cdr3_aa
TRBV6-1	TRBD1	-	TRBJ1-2	TGTGCCAGCAGTCGGACAGGGGTCCCGATTAATGGCTACACCTTC	CASSRTGVPINGYTF
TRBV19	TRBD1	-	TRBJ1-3	TGTGCCAGTAGTATCGGGGGACAGGGGACCTCTGGAAACACCATATATTTT	CASSIGGQGTSGNTIYF
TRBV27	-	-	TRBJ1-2	TGTGCCAGCAGCCCAGTTACAGGGTTCTATGGCTACACCTTC	CASSPVTGFYGYTF
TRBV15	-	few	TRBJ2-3	TGTGCCACCAGCAGAGGGACAAGGACAGATACGCAGTATTTT	CATSRGTRTDTQYF
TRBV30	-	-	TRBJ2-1	TGTGCCTGGAGAAGCGGGCTGCCCTACAATGAGCAGTTCTTC	CAWRSGLPYNEQFF
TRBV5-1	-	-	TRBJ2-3	TGCGCCAGCAAACCCGACAGTACCACAGATACGCAGTATTTT	CASKPDSTTDTQYF
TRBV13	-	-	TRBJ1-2	TGTGCCAGCAGCTTAGGCCTGACAGGCCTTGGCTACACCTTC	CASSLGLTGLGYTF
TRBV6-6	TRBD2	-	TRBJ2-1	TGTGCCAGCAGTTTCGGGACTAGGGTCTATGAGCAGTTCTTC	CASSFGTRVYEQFF
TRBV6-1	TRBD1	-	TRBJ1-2	TGTGCCAGTTCGGGACAGCGATTCTATGGCTACACCTTC	CASSGQRFYGYTF
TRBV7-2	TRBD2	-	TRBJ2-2	TGTGCCAGCAGCTTAAGGGTAGCGGGAGCCGGGGAGCTGTTTTTT	CASSLRVAGAGELFF
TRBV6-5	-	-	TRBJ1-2	TGTGCCAGCAGCCACGGAGACAGCTACTATGGCTACACCTTC	CASSHGDSYYGYTF
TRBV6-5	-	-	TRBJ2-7	TGTGCCAGCAGTTACTCGAGGTACGAGCAGTACTTC	CASSYSRYEQYF
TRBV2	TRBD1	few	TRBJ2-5	TGTGCCAGCAGTGAAGCTGGGCTCGGACAGGGCCCAGGGGGAGAGACCCAGTACTTC	CASSEAGLGQGPGGETQYF
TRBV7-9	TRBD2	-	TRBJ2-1	TGTGCCAGCAGCTCCCCTCCGGGACTAGCCCACAATGAGCAGTTCTTC	CASSSPPGLAHNEQFF
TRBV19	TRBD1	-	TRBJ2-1	TGTGCCAGTATCGGGACAGCGAATGAGCAGTTCTTC	CASIGTANEQFF
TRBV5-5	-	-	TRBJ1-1	TGTGCCAGCAGCTTTACGGTTGGGCAGCTGGGGGCGAGCACTGAAGCTTTCTTT	CASSFTVGQLGASTEAFF
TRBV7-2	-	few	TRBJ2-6	TGTGCCAGCAGCTTACCCCGGTACTCTGGGGCCAACGTCCTGACTTTC	CASSLPRYSGANVLTF
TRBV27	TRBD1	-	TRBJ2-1	TGTGCCAGCAGTCCCTATGGACAGGTCCACAATGAGCAGTTCTTC	CASSPYGQVHNEQFF
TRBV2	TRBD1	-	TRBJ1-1	TGTGCCGGATTGACAGGGCCCGACGAAGCTTTCTTT	CAGLTGPDEAFF
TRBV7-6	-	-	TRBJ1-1	TGTGCCAGCAGCTTAGGTAGGAACACTGAAGCTTTCTTT	CASSLGRNTEAFF
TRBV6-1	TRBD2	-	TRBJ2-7	TGTGCCAGCAGTGGGACTAGCGGCTACGAGCAGTACTTC	CASSGTSGYEQYF
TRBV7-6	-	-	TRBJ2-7	TGTGCCAGCAGCTTACGTTCTACCTACGAGCAGTACTTC	CASSLRSTYEQYF
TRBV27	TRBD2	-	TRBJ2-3	TGTGCCAGCAGTTTAGGGGGACTAGCGGGAACAGATACGCAGTATTTT	CASSLGGLAGTDTQYF
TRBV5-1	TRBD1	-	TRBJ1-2	TGCGCCAGCAGCAAAACCTGGGACAGTCTCTATGGCTACACCTTC	CASSKTWDSLYGYTF
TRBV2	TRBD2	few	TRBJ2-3	TGTGCCAGCAAGCGGGGGACAGATACGCAGTATTTT	CASKRGTDTQYF
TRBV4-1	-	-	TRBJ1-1	TGCGCCAGCAGCCAAGATTTGCTTCTGCGGGAGAACACTGAAGCTTTCTTT	CASSQDLLLRENTEAFF
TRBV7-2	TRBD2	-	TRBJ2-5	TGTGCCAGCAGCTTAGGGCTGGCTAGCGGTTACCAAGAGACCCAGTACTTC	CASSLGLASGYQETQYF
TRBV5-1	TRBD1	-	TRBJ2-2	TGCGCCAGCAGCCTAATATGGACAGGGCGAACCGGGGGGCTGTTTTTT	CASSLIWTGRTGGLFF
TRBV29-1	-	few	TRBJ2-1	TGCAGCGTTGGCGGTTCCTACAATGAGCAGTTCTTC	CSVGGSYNEQFF
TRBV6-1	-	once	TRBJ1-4	TGTGCCAGCAGTTCCTCTGGGGGAGGAGAAAAACTGTTTTTT	CASSSSGGGEKLFF
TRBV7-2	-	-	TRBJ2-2	TGTGCCAGCAGCCCTGGGAGGGGGGAGCTGTTTTTT	CASSPGRGELFF
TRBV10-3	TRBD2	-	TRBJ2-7	TGTGCCATCAGTGCGGGACTAGCGGACCGGGAGCAGTACTTC	CAISAGLADREQYF
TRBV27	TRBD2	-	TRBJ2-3	TGTGCCAGCAGAACGGGGAGGGCCATGGAGAACACAGATACGCAGTATTTT	CASRTGRAMENTDTQYF
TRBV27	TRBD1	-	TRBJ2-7	TGTGCCAGCAGTTCAAGCCCCCGGACAGGGAGGAGCTCCTACGAGCAGTACTTC	CASSSSPRTGRSSYEQYF
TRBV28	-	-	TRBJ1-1	TGTGCCAGCAGTTTGAAGCTTAACTGGAGGGTGAACACTGAAGCTTTCTTT	CASSLKLNWRVNTEAFF
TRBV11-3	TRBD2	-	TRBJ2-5	TGTGCCAGCAGCTTAGGCCTAGCGGAAGAGACCCAGTACTTC	CASSLGLAEETQYF
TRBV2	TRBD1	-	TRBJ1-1	TGTGCCAGCAGACAACCGCCCCGATACAATCAGGGGGTTGAAGCTTTCTTT	CASRQPPRYNQGVEAFF
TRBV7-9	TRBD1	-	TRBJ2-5	TGTGCCAGCAGCTTAGGGCCCGGCCAGGGGGCTTCGTGGGAGACCCAGTACTTC	CASSLGPGQGASWETQYF
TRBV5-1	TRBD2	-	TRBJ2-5	TGCGCCAGCAGCTTGGGTAGGACTAGCGGGAGCCCCCAAGAGACCCAGTACTTC	CASSLGRTSGSPQETQYF
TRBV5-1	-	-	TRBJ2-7	TGCGCCAGCAGCTTTACACCCTCCTACGAGCAGTACTTC	CASSFTPSYEQYF
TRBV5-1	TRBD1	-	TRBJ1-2	TGCGCCAGCAGCCCAGGACAGGACAACTATGGCTACACCTTC	CASSPGQDNYGYTF
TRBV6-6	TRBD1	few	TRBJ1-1	TGTGCCAGCAGAACGGACAGGGGGCGCACTGAAGCTTTCTTT	CASRTDRGRTEAFF
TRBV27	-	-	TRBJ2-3	TGTGCCAGCAGTACCCGGACAGACACAGATACGCAGTATTTT	CASSTRTDTDTQYF
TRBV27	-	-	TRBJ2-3	TGTGCCAGCAGATCGCCCACTAATCCCCATAGCACAGATACGCAGTATTTT	CASRSPTNPHSTDTQYF
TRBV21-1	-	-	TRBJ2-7	TGTGCCAGCAGCAAAAATGGGGGGGGACTAGCGGGAGGAAGGAACGAGCAGTACTTC	CASSKNGGGLAGGRNEQYF
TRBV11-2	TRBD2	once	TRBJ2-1	TGTGCCAGCAGTGGACTAGCGGGAGGCACTTCGACCATCAATGAGCAGTTCTTC	CASSGLAGGTSTINEQFF
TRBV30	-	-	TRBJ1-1	TGTGCCTGGAGTGTACTCGGTGGGGCGACTGAAGCTTTCTTT	CAWSVLGGATEAFF
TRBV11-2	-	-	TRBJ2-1	TGTGCCAGCAGCTTAGGGGGCCCCGTCGCGAGTGAGCAGTTCTTC	CASSLGGPVASEQFF
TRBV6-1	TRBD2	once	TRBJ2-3	TGTGCCAGCAGTGAATTGCGGGAGACGTCGGGCACAGATACGCAGTATTTT	CASSELRETSGTDTQYF
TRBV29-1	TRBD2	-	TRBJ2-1	TGCAGCGTTGATGCTAGCGGTTACAATGAGCAGTTCTTC	CSVDASGYNEQFF
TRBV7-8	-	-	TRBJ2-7	TGTGCCAGCAGCCTTCTGGCCGAATACGAGCAGTACTTC	CASSLLAEYEQYF
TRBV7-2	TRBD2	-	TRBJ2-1	TGTGCCAGCAGCAAGACTAGCGGACCTTACAATGAGCAGTTCTTC	CASSKTSGPYNEQFF
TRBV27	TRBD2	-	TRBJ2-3	TGTGCCAGCAGTTTGGAGGGTCTAGCGGCAGATACGCAGTATTTT	CASSLEGLAADTQYF
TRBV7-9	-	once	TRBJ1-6	TGTGCCAGCAGCTTAGACAACTCACCCCTCCACTTT	CASSLDNSPLHF
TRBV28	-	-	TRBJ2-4	TGTGCCAGCAGGCCAGGACTATCAGGAATTCAGTACTTC	CASRPGLSGIQYF